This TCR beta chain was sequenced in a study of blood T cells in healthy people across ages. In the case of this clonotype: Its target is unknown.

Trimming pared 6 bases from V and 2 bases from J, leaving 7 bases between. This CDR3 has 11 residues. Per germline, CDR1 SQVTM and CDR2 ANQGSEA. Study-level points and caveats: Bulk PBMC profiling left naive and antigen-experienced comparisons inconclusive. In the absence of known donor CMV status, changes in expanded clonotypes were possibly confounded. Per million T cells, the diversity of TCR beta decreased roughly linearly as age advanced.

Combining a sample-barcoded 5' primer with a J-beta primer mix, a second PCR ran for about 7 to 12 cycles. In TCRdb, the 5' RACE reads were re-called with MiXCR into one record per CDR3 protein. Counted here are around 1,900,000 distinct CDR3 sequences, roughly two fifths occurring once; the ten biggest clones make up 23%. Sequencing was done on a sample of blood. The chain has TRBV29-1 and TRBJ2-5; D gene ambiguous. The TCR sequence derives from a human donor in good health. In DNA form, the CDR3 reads TGCAGCGTCCACAGTCAAGAGACCCAGTACTTC. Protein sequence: CSVHSQETQYF.